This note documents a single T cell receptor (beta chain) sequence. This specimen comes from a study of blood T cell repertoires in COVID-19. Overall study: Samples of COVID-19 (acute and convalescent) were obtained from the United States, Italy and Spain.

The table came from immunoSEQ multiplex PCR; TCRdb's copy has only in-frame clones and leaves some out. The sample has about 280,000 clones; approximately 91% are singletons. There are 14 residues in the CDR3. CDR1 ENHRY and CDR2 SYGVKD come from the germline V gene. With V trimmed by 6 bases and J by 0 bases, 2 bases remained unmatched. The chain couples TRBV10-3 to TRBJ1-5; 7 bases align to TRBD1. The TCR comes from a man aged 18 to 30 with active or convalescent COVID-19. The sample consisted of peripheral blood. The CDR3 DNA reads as TGTGCCATCAGAGGGGACAGTAGCAATCAGCCCCAGCATTTT. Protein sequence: CAIRGDSSNQPQHF.